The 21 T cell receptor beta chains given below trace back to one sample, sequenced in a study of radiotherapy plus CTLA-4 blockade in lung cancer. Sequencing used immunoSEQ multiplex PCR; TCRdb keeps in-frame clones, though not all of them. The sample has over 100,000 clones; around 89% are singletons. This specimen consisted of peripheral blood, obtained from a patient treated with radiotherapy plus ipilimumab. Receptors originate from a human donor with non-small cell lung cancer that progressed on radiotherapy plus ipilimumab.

CDR3 coding DNA: TGCGCCAGCAGTCTTCGGACCAACACCGGGGAGCTGTTTTTT. It is translated as CASSLRTNTGELFF. V usage is TRBV5-1 and J usage is TRBJ2-2; D call uncertain. The CDR3 runs to 14 residues. V lost 5 bases to trimming and J lost 2 bases, with 10 bases between them. Germline CDR1 SGHRS, CDR2 YFSETQ.

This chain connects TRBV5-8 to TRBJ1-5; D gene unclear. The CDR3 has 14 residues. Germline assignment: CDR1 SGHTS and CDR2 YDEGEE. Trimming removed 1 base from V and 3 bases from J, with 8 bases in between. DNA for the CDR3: TGTGCCAGCAGCTTGTGGACTACCAATCAGCCCCAGCATTTT. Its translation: CASSLWTTNQPQHF.

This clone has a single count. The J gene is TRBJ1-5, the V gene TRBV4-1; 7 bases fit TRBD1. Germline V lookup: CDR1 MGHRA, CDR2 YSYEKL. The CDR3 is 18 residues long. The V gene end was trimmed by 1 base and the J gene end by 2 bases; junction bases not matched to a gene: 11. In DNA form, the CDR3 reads TGCGCCAGCAGCCAAGTTCCTTGGCGGACAGGAGGCAATCAGCCCCAGCATTTT. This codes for CASSQVPWRTGGNQPQHF.

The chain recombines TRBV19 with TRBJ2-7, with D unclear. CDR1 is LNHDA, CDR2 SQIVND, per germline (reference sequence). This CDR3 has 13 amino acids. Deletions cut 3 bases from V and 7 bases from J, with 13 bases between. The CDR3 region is CASSMVVGGEQYF. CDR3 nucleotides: TGTGCCAGTAGTATGGTCGTTGGTGGAGAGCAGTACTTC.

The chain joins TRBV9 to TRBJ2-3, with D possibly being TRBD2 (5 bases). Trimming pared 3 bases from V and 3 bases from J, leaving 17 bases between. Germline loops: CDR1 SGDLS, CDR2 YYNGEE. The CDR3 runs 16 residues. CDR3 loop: CASSAKIGRVTDTQYF. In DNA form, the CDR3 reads TGTGCCAGCAGCGCTAAGATCGGGCGGGTGACAGATACGCAGTATTTT.

The CDR3 protein is CASSLVRGAGNTIYF. Here the CDR3 DNA reads TGTGCCAGCAGCTTAGTTCGGGGGGCTGGAAACACCATATATTTT. The chain has TRBV7-6 and TRBJ1-3, with D possibly TRBD1 on 5 matching bases. This CDR3 comprises 15 residues. In germline, CDR1 is SGHVS, CDR2 FNYEAQ. V dropped 1 base and J dropped 2 bases, with 9 bases sitting between them.

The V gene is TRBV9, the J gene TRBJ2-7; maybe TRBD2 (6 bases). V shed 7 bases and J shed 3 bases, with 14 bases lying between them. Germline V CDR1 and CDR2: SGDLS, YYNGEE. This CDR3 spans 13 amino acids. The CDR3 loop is CASGSGERYEQYF. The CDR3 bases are TGTGCCAGCGGGTCGGGGGAGCGCTACGAGCAGTACTTC.

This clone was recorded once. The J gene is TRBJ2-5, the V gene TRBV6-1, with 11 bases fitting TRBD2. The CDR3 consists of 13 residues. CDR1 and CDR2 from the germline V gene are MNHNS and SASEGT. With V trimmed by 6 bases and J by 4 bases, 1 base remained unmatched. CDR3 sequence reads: CASSLAGGETQYF. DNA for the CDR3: TGTGCCAGCAGCCTAGCGGGAGGAGAGACCCAGTACTTC.

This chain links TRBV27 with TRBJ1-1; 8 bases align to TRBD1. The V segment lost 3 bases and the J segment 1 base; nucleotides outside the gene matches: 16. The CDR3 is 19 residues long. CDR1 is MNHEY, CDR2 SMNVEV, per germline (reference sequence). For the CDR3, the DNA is TGTGCCAGCAGTTTCTTCCCACGGCCGGACAGGGCGAAGAACACTGAAGCTTTCTTT. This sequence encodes CASSFFPRPDRAKNTEAFF.

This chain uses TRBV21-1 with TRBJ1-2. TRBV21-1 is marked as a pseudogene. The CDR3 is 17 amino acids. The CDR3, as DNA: TGTGCCAGCAGGGGGGAATGGCGGGGCCGCGGTTCTTATGGCTACACCTTC. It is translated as CASRGEWRGRGSYGYTF.

The CDR3 spells CASSGGTSGFETQYF. In DNA form, the CDR3 reads TGTGCCAGCAGTGGAGGGACTAGCGGGTTTGAGACCCAGTACTTC. The V and J genes are TRBV6-1 and TRBJ2-5; 12 bases are a match to TRBD2. The CDR3 runs to 15 residues. V lost 4 bases, J lost 5 bases, and 5 bases stayed unmatched. From germline, CDR1 is MNHNS and CDR2 SASEGT.

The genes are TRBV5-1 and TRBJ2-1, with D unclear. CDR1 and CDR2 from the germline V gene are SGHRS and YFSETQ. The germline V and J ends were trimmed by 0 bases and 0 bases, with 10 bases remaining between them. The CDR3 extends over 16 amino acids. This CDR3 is CASSLAGASSYNEQFF. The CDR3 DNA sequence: TGCGCCAGCAGCTTGGCCGGAGCGAGCTCCTACAATGAGCAGTTCTTC.

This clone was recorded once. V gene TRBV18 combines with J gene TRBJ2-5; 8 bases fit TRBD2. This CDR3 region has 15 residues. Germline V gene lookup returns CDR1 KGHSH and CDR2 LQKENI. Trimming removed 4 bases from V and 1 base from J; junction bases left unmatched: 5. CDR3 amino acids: CASSLRTSSQETQYF. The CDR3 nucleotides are TGTGCCAGCTCACTCAGGACTAGCTCCCAAGAGACCCAGTACTTC.

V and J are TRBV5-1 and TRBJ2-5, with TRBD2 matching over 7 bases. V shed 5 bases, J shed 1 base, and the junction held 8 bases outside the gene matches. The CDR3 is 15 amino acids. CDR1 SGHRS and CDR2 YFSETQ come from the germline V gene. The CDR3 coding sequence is TGCGCCAGCAGGGCCGGGACTATGAGCCAAGAGACCCAGTACTTC. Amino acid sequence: CASRAGTMSQETQYF. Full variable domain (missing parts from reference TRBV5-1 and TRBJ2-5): KAGVTQTPRYLIKTRGQQVTLSCSPISGHRSVSWYQQTPGQGLQFLFEYFSETQRNKGNFPGRFSGRQFSNSRSEMNVSTLELGDSALYLCASRAGTMSQETQYFGPGTRLLVL.

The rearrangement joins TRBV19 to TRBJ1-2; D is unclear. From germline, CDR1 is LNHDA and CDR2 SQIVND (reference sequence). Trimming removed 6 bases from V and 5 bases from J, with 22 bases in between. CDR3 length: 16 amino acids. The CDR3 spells CASSHPGPPAVYGYTF. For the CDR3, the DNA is TGTGCCAGTAGCCATCCCGGGCCGCCAGCCGTTTATGGCTACACCTTC.

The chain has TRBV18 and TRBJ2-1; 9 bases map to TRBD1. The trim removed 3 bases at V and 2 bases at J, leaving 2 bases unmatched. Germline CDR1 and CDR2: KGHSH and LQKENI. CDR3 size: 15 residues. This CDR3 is CASSPRQGAYNEQFF. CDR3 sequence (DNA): TGTGCCAGCTCACCGCGACAGGGGGCCTACAATGAGCAGTTCTTC.

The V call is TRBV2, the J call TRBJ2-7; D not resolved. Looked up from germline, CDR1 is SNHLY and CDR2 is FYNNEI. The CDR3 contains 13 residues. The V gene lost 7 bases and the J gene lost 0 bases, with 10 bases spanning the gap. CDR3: CASMPVGSYEQYF. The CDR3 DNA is TGTGCCAGCATGCCGGTCGGCTCCTACGAGCAGTACTTC.

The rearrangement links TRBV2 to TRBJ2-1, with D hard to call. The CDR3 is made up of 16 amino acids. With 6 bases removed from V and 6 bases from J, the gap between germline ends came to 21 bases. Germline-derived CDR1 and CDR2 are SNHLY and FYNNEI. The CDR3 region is CASRKPRWSLVNEQFF. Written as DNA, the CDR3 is TGTGCCAGCAGAAAACCTAGATGGAGCCTTGTCAATGAGCAGTTCTTC.

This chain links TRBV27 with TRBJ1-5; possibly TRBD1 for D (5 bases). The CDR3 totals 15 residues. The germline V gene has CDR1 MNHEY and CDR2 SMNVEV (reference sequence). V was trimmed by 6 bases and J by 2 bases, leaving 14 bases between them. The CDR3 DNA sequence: TGTGCCAGCAGGCGCGGGGGGAGCGGCAATCAGCCCCAGCATTTT. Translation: CASRRGGSGNQPQHF.

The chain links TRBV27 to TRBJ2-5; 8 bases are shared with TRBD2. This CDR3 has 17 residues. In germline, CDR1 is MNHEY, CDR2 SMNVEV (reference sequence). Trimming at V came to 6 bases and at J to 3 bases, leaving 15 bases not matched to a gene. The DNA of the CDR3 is TGTGCCAGCAGCCCTTGGGTGGGGACTAGTGTCAAAGAGACCCAGTACTTC. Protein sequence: CASSPWVGTSVKETQYF.

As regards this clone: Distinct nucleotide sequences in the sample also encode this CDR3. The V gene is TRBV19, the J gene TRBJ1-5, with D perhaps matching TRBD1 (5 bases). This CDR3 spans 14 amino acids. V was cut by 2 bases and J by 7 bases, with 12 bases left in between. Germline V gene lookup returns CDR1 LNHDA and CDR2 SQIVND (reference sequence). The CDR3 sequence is CASSIQGSGQPQHF. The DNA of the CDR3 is TGTGCCAGTAGTATACAGGGTTCGGGACAGCCCCAGCATTTT.